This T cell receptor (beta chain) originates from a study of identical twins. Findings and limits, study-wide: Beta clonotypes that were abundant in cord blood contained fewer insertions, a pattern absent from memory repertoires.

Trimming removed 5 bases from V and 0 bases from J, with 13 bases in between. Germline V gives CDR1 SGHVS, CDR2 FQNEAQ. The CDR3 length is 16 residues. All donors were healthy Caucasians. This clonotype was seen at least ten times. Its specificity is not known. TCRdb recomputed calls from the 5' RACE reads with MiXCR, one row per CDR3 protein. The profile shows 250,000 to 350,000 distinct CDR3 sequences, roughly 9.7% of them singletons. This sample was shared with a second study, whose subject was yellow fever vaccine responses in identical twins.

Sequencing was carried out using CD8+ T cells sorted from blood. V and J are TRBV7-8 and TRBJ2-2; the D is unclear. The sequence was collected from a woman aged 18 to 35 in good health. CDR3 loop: CASSMPNEPNTGELFF. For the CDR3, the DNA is TGTGCCAGCAGCATGCCAAACGAACCGAACACCGGGGAGCTGTTTTTT.